These 11 T cell receptor beta chains came from one sample sequenced in a study of T cells in Graves' hyperthyroidism and ophthalmopathy. Amplification targeted TCR beta CDR3 regions from RNA transcripts. In the first-round RT-PCR of the TCR CDR3, the HTBI primer set was used. TCRdb re-called the multiplex PCR reads through MiXCR, storing one row per CDR3 protein. The sample records about 840,000 distinct CDR3 sequences, more than 30% being singletons. Sequencing was carried out using blood. All receptors come from a man younger than 35 with Graves' hyperthyroidism.

CDR3 in DNA: TGTGCCAGCAGCGGGGTTCTGACCGGGGAGCTGTTTTTT. Amino acids: CASSGVLTGELFF. The chain joins TRBV7-9 to TRBJ2-2; the D is unclear. The CDR3 runs to 13 residues. Trimming stripped 5 bases from V and 5 bases from J, with 9 bases between. Germline V gives CDR1 SEHNR, CDR2 FQNEAQ (reference sequence).

In its sample, this clonotype was seen a few times. V usage is TRBV2 and J usage is TRBJ2-3; D uncertain. The germline V gene has CDR1 SNHLY and CDR2 FYNNEI. V dropped 1 base and J dropped 2 bases, with 7 bases sitting between them. This CDR3 is 14 amino acids long. The CDR3 DNA reads as TGTGCCAGCAGTGAAGGACATTCCACAGATACGCAGTATTTT. Translation gives CASSEGHSTDTQYF.

The V gene is TRBV9, the J gene TRBJ2-7; 8 bases are a match to TRBD2. Germline CDR1 SGDLS, CDR2 YYNGEE. CDR3 length equals 14 residues. Trimming cost V 3 bases and J 6 bases; bases outside gene matches: 8. DNA of the CDR3: TGTGCCAGCAGCGGTAGCGGGGAGCTGGGCGAGCAGTACTTC. Translation gives CASSGSGELGEQYF.

This clonotype was counted at least ten times. The V call is TRBV7-8, the J call TRBJ2-7, with D hard to call. The CDR3 has 13 amino acids. V lost 5 bases and J lost 5, with 13 bases in between. Germline V gene data show CDR1 as SGHVS and CDR2 as FQNEAQ. The CDR3 here is CASSPIGDDEQYF. CDR3 nucleotides: TGTGCCAGCAGCCCTATAGGAGACGACGAGCAGTACTTC.

This clonotype was detected only once. Germline and junction disagree at one end, which may indicate a read error. The CDR3 DNA follows: TGTGCCAGTGGTATGGGGGGAGGGAACACCGGGGAGCTGTTTTTT. This gives the protein CASGMGGGNTGELFF. The V call is TRBV19, the J call TRBJ2-2, with D tentatively TRBD2 (6 bases). Germline-derived CDR1 and CDR2 are LNHDA and SQIVND (reference sequence). The CDR3 consists of 15 residues.

Comment on this clonotype: This clone may be a read error of a much larger clone one base away. The chain has TRBV19 and TRBJ1-1, with D tentatively TRBD1 (5 bases). Germline V gene data show CDR1 as LNHDA and CDR2 as SQIVND (reference sequence). The CDR3 length is 13 residues. V was shortened by 7 bases and J by 4 bases, with 13 bases between the two germline ends. The chain's CDR3 is CASNIRGGTEAFF. The CDR3 DNA reads as TGTGCCAGTAATATCCGGGGGGGCACTGAAGCTTTCTTT.

This clonotype has at least ten counts. This chain connects TRBV7-9 to TRBJ1-1, with 9 bases lining up with TRBD1. The V gene end was trimmed by 5 bases and the J gene end by 4 bases; junction bases not matched to a gene: 11. Germline V gene data show CDR1 as SEHNR and CDR2 as FQNEAQ (reference sequence). The CDR3 has 16 amino acids. CDR3 amino acids: CASSHKGQGPGTEAFF. The CDR3 DNA sequence: TGTGCCAGCAGCCACAAAGGACAGGGGCCTGGCACTGAAGCTTTCTTT.

Concerning this clonotype: It may be a read error: a sequence one base away is much more abundant. This sequence joins TRBV29-1 and TRBJ2-7, with D perhaps matching TRBD1 or TRBD2 (5 bases each). The germline V gene has CDR1 SQVTM and CDR2 ANQGSEA. The CDR3 is made up of 12 amino acids. This CDR3 reads CSVLLGGYGQYF. DNA for the CDR3: TGCAGCGTCCTTCTTGGGGGTTACGGGCAGTACTTC.

This chain connects TRBV7-9 to TRBJ2-7; D is possibly TRBD2 (5 bases). Germline lookup yields CDR1 SEHNR and CDR2 FQNEAQ (reference sequence). V was clipped by 1 base and J by 3 bases, with 13 bases between them. The CDR3 runs to 15 residues. CDR3 protein: CASSLVSSSGYEQYF. The CDR3 DNA follows: TGTGCCAGCAGCTTAGTTTCGTCAAGCGGCTACGAGCAGTACTTC.

In this sample, this clonotype turned up a few times. This sequence joins TRBV6-6 and TRBJ1-1; no reliable D call. V gave up 5 bases and J gave up 0 bases, with 10 bases separating them. Germline V gives CDR1 MNHNY, CDR2 SVGAGI (reference sequence). The CDR3 loop spans 14 amino acids. CDR3: CASSQIRVNTEAFF. The DNA of the CDR3 is TGTGCCAGCAGTCAGATAAGAGTGAACACTGAAGCTTTCTTT.

The gene calls are TRBV7-9 and TRBJ1-1; TRBD1 is a possible D gene (5 bases). Germline V gene sequence: CDR1 SEHNR, CDR2 FQNEAQ (reference sequence). This CDR3 spans 15 amino acids. Deletions cut 5 bases from V and 3 bases from J, with 16 bases between. The CDR3 sequence: CASSPRDLVYTEAFF. The CDR3 bases are TGTGCCAGCAGCCCCCGGGACCTCGTTTACACTGAAGCTTTCTTT.